This T cell receptor (beta chain) stems from a study of shared clonotypes between healthy human individuals. CDR3 size: 15 residues. With 3 bases clipped from V and 6 bases from J, the junction kept 9 bases outside the gene matches. The germline V gene has CDR1 MNHEY and CDR2 SMNVEV (reference sequence). The data were produced by immunoSEQ multiplex PCR, yet TCRdb's version contains in-frame clones alone and is incomplete. This table holds more than 1 million clones, around three quarters found once. The TCR originated in a young man in good health. Some clones in this sample may be carry-over from other donors' samples. Sequences were obtained from memory CD4+ T cells from PBMCs. Stated subset: CD45RA-negative fraction. The V and J genes are TRBV27 and TRBJ2-3; TRBD1 agrees at 7 bases. CDR3 in amino acids: CASSFSAGGLDTQYF. Written as DNA, the CDR3 is TGTGCCAGCAGTTTCTCGGCAGGGGGTCTTGATACGCAGTATTTT.